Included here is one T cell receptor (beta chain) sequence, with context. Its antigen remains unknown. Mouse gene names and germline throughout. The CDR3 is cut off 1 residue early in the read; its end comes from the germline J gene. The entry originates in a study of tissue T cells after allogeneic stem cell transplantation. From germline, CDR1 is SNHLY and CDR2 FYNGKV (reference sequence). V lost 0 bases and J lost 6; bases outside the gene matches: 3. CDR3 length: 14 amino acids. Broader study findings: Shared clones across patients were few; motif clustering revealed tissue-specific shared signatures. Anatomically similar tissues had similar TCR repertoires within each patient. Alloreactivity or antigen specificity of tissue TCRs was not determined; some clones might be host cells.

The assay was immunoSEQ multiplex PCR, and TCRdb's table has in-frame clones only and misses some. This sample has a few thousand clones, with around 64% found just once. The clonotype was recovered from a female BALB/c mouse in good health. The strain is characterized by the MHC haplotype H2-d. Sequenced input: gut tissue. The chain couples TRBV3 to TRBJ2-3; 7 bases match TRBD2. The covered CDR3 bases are TGTGCCAGCAGCTTAGCTGGGGGGTTGGAAACGCTGTAT. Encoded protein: CASSLAGGLETLY. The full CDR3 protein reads CASSLAGGLETLYF.